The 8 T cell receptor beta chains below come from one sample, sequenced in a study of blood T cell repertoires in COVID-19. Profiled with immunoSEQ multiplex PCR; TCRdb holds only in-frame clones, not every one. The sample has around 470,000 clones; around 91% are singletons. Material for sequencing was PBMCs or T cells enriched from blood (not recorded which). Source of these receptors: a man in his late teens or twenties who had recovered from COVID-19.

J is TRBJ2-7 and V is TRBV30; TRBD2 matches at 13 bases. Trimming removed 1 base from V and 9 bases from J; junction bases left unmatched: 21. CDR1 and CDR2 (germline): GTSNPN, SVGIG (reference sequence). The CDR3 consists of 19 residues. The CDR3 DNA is TGTGCCTGGAGTGGGGGACGGCGCGGATCTCGGACTAGCGGGAGCGTGCAGTACTTC. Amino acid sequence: CAWSGGRRGSRTSGSVQYF.

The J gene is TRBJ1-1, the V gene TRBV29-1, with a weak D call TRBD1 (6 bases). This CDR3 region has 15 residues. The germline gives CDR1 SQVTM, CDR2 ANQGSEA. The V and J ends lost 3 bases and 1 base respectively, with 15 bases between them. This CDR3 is CSVEGGGHQNTEAFF. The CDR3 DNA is TGCAGCGTTGAGGGAGGGGGACACCAGAACACTGAAGCTTTCTTT. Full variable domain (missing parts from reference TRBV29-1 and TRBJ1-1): SAVISQKPSRDICQRGTSLTIQCQVDSQVTMMFWYRQQPGQSLTLIATANQGSEATYESGFVIDKFPISRPNLTFSTLTVSNMSPEDSSIYLCSVEGGGHQNTEAFFGQGTRLTVV.

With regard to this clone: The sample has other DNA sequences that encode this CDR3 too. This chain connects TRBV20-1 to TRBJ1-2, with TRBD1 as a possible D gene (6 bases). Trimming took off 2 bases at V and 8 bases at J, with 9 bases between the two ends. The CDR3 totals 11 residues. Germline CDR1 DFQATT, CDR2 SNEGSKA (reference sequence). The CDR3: CSARQGYGYTF. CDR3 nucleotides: TGCAGTGCTAGACAGGGGTACGGCTACACCTTC.

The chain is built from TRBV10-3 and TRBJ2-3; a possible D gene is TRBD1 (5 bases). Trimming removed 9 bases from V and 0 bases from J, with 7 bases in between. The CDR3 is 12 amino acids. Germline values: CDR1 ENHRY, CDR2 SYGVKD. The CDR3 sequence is CAIQGSTDTQYF. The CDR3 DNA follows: TGTGCCATTCAGGGAAGCACAGATACGCAGTATTTT.

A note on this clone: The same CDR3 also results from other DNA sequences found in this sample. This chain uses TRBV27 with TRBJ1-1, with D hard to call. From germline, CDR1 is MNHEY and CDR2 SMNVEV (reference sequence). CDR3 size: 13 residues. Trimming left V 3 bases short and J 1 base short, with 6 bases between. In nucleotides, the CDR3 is TGTGCCAGCAGTTTTACAAGGAACACTGAAGCTTTCTTT. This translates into CASSFTRNTEAFF.

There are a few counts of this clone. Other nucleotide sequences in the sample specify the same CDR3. CDR3 region: CASSPGHQETQYF. In DNA form, the CDR3 reads TGTGCCAGCTCACCGGGACATCAAGAGACCCAGTACTTC. The chain carries TRBV18 and TRBJ2-5; a weak D match, TRBD1 (6 bases). CDR1 and CDR2 (germline): KGHSH, LQKENI. The CDR3 has 13 residues. The germline V and J ends were trimmed by 3 bases and 2 bases, with 7 bases remaining between them.

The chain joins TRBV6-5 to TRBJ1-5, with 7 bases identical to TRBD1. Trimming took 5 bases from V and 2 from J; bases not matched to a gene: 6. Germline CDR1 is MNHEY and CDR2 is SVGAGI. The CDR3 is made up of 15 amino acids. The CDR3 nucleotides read TGTGCCAGCAGTCGTACAGGACAGGGCAATCAGCCCCAGCATTTT. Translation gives CASSRTGQGNQPQHF.

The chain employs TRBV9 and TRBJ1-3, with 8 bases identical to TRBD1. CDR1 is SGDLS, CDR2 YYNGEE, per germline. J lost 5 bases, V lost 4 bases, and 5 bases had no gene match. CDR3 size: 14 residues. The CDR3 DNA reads TGTGCCAGCAGCAACGACAGGGGCCGAAACACCATATATTTT. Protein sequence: CASSNDRGRNTIYF.